This TCR beta chain was found in a study of human T cells and chemical hapten exposure. Germline values: CDR1 SQVTM, CDR2 ANQGSEA. This CDR3 contains 16 residues. For this clonotype: One junction end does not reproduce the germline sequence, and a read error may be involved.

Time point in this sample: patch test 2, 6 weeks after DPC sensitization. The sample's treatment: therapeutic diphenylcyclopropenone sensitization with weekly scalp DPC. MiXCR, run by TCRdb on the RACE reads, gives a single entry per CDR3 protein. Of under 85,000 distinct CDR3 sequences listed, 10% were seen once; the top ten hold about 6.9%. V gene TRBV29-1 combines with J gene TRBJ2-6; D is ambiguous. Material: whole blood, obtained in connection with sensitization to the hapten diphenylcyclopropenone (DPC). The clonotype was recovered from a woman aged 50 to 60 with alopecia areata. Some clones in this sample may be carry-over from other donors' samples. CDR3 bases: TGCAGCGTTCAAGACCCCCAGTTTCCTGGGGCCAACGTCCTGACTTTC. Amino acids: CSVQDPQFPGANVLTF.